This T cell receptor beta chain comes out of a study of T cell responses to AZD1222 COVID-19 vaccine. Whole-study findings and limits: Spike was spanned by vaccine-associated CD4 TCRs, which were dominant at 160-218 and 743-854.

In regard to this clone: The target antigen is unknown.

Some clones are missing from TCRdb's copy, which holds only in-frame ones; the method was immunoSEQ multiplex PCR. This table has about 180,000 clones, about 90% appearing once. Specimen: peripheral blood, collected on day 0 of AZD1222 vaccination. This clonotype originated in an adult in good health.

Written as DNA, the CDR3 is TGTGCCAGCTCACCAAGGGGAGGGGACACTGAAGCTTTCTTT. Its protein is CASSPRGGDTEAFF. The chain combines TRBV18 with TRBJ1-1; tentative D call: TRBD1 (5 bases). Germline V gives CDR1 KGHSH, CDR2 LQKENI. V lost 2 bases and J lost 3, with 10 bases in between. The CDR3 consists of 14 residues.